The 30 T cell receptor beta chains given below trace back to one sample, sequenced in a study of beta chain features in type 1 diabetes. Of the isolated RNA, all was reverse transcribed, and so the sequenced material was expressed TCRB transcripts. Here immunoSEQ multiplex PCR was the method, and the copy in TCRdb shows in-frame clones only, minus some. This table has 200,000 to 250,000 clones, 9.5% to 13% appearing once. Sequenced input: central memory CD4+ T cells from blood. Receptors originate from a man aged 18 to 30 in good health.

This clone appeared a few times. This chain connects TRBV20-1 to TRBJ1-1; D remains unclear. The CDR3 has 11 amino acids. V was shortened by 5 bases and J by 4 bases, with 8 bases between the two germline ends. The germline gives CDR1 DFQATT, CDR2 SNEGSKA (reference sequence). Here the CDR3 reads CSAGRRTEAFF. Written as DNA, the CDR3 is TGCAGTGCTGGGCGGCGCACTGAAGCTTTCTTT.

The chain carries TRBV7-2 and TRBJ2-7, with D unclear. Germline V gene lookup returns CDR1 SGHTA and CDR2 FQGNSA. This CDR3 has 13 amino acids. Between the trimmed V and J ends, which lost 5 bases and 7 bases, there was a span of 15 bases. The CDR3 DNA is TGTGCCAGCAGCCGTGGACCTGCTGAGGAGCAGTACTTC. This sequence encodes CASSRGPAEEQYF.

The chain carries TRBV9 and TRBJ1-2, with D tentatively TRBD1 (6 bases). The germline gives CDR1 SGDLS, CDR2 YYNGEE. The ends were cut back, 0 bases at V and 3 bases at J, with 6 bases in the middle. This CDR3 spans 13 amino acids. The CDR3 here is CASSVDRDYGYTF. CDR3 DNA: TGTGCCAGCAGCGTAGACAGGGACTATGGCTACACCTTC.

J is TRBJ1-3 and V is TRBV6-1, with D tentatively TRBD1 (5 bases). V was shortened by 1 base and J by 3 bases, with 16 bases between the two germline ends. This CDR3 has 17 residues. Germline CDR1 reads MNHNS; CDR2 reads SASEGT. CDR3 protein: CASSEGMGRVYGNTIYF. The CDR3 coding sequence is TGTGCCAGCAGTGAAGGAATGGGCAGGGTTTATGGAAACACCATATATTTT.

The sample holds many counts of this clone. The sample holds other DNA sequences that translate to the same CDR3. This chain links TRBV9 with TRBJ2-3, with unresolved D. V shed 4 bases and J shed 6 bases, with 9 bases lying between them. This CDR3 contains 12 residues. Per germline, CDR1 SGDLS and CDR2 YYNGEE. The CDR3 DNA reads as TGTGCCAGCAGCCCCCGTTTGGATACGCAGTATTTT. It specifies CASSPRLDTQYF.

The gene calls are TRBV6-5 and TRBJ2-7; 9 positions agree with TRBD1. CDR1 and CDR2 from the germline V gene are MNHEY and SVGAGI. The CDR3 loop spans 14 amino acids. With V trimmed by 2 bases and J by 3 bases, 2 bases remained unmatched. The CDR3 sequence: CASSYRGQGYEQYF. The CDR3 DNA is TGTGCCAGCAGTTACCGGGGACAGGGCTACGAGCAGTACTTC.

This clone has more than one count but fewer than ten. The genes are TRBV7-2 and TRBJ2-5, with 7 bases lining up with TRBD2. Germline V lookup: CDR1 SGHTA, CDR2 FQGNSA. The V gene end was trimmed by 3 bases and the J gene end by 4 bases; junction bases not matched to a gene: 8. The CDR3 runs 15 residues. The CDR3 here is CASSFQRGGGETQYF. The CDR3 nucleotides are TGTGCCAGCAGCTTCCAGCGGGGTGGGGGAGAGACCCAGTACTTC.

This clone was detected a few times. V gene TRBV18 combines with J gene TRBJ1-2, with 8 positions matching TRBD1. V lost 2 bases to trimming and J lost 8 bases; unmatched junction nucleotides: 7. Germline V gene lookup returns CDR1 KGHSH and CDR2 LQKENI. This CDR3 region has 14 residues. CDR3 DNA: TGTGCCAGCTCACCAACGGACAGGGCCGGAGGCTACACCTTC. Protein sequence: CASSPTDRAGGYTF.

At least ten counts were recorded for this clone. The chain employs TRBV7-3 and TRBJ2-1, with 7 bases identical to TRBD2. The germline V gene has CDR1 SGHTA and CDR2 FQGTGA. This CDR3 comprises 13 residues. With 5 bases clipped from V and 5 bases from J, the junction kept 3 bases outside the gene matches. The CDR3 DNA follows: TGTGCCAGCAGCCGGACTAGTGACAATGAGCAGTTCTTC. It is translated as CASSRTSDNEQFF.

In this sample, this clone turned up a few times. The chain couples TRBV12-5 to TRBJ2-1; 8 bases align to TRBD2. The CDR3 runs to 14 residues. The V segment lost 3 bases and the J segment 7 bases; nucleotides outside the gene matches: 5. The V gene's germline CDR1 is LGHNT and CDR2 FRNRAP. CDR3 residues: CASGFSGTRNEQFF. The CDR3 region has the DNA TGTGCTAGTGGTTTTAGCGGGACACGGAATGAGCAGTTCTTC.

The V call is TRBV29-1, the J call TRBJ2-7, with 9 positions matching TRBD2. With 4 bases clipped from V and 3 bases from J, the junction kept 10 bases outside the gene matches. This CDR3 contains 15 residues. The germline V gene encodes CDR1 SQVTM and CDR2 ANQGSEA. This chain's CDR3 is CSVGIWSSGNYEQYF. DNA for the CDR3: TGCAGCGTTGGTATTTGGTCTAGCGGGAACTACGAGCAGTACTTC.

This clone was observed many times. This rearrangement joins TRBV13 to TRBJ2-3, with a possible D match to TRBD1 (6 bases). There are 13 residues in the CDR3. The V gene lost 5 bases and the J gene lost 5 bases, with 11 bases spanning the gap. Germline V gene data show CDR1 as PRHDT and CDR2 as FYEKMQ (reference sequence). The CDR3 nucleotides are TGTGCCAGCAGCGTTACCAGGGGAGATACGCAGTATTTT. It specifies CASSVTRGDTQYF.

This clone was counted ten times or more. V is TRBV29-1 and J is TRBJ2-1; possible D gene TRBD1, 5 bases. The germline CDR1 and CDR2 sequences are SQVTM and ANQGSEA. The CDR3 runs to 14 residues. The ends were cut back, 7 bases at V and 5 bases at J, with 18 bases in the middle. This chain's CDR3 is CSARRQYSNNEQFF. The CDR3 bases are TGCAGCGCCCGGAGACAGTACTCTAACAATGAGCAGTTCTTC.

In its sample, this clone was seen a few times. The CDR3 protein is CASGQGLLQETQYF. In DNA, the CDR3 is TGTGCCAGCGGACAGGGACTCCTCCAAGAGACCCAGTACTTC. The rearrangement uses TRBV9 and TRBJ2-5, with TRBD1 matching 8 bases. From germline, CDR1 is SGDLS and CDR2 YYNGEE. The ends lost 7 bases at V and 1 base at J; junction bases unmatched: 6. The CDR3 extends over 14 amino acids.

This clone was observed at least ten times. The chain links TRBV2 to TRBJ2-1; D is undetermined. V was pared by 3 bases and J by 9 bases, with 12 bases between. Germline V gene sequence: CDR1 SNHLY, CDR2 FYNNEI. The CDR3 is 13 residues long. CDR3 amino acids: CASSEGSSREQFF. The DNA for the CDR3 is TGTGCCAGCAGTGAGGGATCGTCCCGTGAGCAGTTCTTC.

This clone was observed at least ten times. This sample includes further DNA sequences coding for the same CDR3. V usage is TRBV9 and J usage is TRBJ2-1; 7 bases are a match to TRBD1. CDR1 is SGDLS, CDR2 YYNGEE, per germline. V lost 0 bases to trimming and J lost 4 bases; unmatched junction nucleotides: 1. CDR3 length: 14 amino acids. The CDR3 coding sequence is TGTGCCAGCAGCGTAGAGGGACAGTACAATGAGCAGTTCTTC. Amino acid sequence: CASSVEGQYNEQFF.

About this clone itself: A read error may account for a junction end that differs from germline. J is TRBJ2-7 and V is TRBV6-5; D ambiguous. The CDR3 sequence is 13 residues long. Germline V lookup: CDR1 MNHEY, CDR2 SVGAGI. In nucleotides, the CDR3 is TGTGCCAGCAGTGAAATTGTTAGCAGTTCTCAGATCTTC. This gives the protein CASSEIVSSSQIF.

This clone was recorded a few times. CDR3 amino acids: CSVERTKTGELFF. CDR3 nucleotide sequence: TGCAGCGTTGAACGGACTAAGACCGGGGAGCTGTTTTTT. The chain carries TRBV29-1 and TRBJ2-2, with a possible D match to TRBD2 (6 bases). Trimming took off 2 bases at V and 5 bases at J, with 9 bases between the two ends. The germline gives CDR1 SQVTM, CDR2 ANQGSEA. CDR3 length equals 13 residues.

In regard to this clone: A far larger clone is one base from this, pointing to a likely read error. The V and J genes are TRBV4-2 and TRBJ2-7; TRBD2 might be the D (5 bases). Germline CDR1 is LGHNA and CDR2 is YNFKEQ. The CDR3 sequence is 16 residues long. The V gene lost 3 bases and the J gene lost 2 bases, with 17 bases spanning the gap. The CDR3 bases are TGTGCCAGCAGCCACTTTTTGCGGGTGAAACCCTACGAGCAGTACTTC. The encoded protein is CASSHFLRVKPYEQYF.

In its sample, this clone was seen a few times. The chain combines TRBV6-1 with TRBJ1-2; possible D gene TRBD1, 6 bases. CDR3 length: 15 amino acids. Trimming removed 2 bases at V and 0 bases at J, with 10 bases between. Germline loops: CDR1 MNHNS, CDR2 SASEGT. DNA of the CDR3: TGTGCCAGCAGTGAATATACAGGGCCTAACTATGGCTACACCTTC. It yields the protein CASSEYTGPNYGYTF.

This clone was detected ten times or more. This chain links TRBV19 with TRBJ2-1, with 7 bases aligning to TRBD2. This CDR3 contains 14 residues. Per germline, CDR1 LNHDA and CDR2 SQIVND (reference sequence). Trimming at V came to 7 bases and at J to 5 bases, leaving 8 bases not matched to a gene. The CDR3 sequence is CASKLSLADNEQFF. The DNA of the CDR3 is TGTGCCAGTAAGCTAAGCCTAGCGGACAATGAGCAGTTCTTC.

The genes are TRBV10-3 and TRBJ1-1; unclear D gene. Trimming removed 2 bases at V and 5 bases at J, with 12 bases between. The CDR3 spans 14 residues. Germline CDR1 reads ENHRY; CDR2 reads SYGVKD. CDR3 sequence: CAISEPEGRTEAFF. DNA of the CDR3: TGTGCCATCAGTGAGCCTGAGGGTCGGACTGAAGCTTTCTTT.

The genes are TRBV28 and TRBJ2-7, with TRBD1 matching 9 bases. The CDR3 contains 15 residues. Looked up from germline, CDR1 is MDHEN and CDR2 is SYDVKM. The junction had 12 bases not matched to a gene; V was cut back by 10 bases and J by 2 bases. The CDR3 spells CATLLRTGVPYEQYF. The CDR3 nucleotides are TGTGCCACCCTCCTTCGGACAGGGGTCCCCTACGAGCAGTACTTC.

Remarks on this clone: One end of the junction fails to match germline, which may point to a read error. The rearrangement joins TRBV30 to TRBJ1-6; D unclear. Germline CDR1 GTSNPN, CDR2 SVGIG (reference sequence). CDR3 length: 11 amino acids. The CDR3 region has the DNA TGTGCCGGGAGAAGGAATTCACCCCTCCACTTT. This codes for CAGRRNSPLHF.

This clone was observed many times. The CDR3 DNA sequence: TGTGCCAGCAGCTACTTCTGGAGTAGCGGGAGTACAGATACGCAGTATTTT. Encoded protein: CASSYFWSSGSTDTQYF. The V gene is TRBV7-2, the J gene TRBJ2-3; 9 bases fit TRBD2. Germline V lookup: CDR1 SGHTA, CDR2 FQGNSA. The CDR3 consists of 17 residues. Trimming at V came to 4 bases and at J to 3 bases, leaving 11 bases not matched to a gene.

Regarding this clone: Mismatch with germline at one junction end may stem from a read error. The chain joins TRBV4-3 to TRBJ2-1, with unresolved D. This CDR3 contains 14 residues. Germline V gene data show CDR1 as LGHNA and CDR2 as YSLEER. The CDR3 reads CASSQAEIAENLVF. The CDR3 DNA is TGCGCCAGCAGCCAAGCCGAGATTGCGGAGAACCTAGTCTTC.

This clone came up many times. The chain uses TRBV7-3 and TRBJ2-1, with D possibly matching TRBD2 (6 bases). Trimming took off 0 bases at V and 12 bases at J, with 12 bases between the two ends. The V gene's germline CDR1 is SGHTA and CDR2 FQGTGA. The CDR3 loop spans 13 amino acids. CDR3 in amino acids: CASSLTALGGQFF. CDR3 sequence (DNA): TGTGCCAGCAGCTTAACGGCCCTCGGGGGGCAGTTCTTC.

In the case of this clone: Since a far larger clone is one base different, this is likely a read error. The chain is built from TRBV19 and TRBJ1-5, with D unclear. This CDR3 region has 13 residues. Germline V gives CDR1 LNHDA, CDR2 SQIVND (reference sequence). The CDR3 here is CSSNMGWDQPQHF. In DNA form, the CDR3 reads TGTTCCAGTAACATGGGCTGGGATCAGCCCCAGCATTTT.

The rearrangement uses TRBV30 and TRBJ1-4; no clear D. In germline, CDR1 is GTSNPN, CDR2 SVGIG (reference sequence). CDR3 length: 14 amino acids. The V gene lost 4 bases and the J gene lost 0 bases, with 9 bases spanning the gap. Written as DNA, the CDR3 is TGTGCCTGGAATCAGGCAGCAACTAATGAAAAACTGTTTTTT. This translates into CAWNQAATNEKLFF.

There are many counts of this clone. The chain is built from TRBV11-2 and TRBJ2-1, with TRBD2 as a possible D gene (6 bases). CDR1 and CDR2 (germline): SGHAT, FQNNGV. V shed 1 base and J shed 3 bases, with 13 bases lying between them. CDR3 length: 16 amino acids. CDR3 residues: CASSLVGLASYNEQFF. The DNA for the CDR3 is TGTGCCAGCAGCTTAGTAGGGCTAGCGAGCTACAATGAGCAGTTCTTC.